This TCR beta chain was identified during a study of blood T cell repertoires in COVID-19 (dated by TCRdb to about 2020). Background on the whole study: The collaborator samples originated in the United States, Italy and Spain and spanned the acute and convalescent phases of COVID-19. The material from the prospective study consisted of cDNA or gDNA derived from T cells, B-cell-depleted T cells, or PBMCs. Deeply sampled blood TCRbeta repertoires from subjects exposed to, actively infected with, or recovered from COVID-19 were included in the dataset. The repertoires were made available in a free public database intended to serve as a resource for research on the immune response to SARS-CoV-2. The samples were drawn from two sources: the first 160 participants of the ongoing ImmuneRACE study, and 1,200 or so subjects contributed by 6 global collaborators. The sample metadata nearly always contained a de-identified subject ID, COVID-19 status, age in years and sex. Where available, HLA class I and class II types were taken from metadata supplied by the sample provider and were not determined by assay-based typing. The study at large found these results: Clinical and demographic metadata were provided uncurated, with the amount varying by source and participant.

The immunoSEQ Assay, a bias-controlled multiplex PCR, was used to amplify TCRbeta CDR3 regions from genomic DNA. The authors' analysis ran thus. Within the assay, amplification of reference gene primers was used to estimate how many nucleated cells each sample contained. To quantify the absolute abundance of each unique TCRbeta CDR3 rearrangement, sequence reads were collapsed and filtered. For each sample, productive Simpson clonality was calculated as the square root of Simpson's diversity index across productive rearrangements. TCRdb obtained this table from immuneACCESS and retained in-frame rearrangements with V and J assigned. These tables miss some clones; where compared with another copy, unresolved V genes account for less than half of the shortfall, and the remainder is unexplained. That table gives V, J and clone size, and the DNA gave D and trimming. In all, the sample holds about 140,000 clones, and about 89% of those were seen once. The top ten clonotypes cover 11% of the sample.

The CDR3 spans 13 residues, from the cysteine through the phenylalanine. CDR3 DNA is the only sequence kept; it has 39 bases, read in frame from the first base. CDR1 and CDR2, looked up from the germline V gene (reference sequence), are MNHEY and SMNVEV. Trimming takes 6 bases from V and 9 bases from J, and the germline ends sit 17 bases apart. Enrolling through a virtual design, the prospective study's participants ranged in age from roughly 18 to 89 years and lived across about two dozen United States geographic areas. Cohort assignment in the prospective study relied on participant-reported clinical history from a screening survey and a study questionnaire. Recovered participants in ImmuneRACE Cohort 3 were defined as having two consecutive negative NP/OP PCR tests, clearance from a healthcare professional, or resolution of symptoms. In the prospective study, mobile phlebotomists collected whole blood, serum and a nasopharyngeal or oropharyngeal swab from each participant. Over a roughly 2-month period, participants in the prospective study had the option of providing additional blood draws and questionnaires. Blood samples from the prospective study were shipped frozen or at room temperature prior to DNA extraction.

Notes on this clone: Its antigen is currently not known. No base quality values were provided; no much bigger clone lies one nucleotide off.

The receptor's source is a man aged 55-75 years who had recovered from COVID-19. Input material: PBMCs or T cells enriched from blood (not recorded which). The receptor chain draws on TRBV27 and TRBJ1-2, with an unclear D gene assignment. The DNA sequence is TGTGCCAGCAGCGCCTCAGGAAAAAGGAGCTACACCTTC. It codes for CASSASGKRSYTF.